The rows below give T cell receptor beta chains drawn from one sample of a study of a mutant IDH1 vaccine in newly diagnosed glioma. Antigens for these TCRs are unknown. Here immunoSEQ multiplex PCR was the method, and the copy in TCRdb shows in-frame clones only, minus some. Of roughly 32,000 clones listed, around 83% are singletons. Source: PBMCs, taken from a glioma patient whose treatment included an IDH1 peptide vaccine. These receptors were taken from a woman aged 18-29 years with glioma. Both conserved end residues are part of each CDR3. Each record gives: V gene, clone size, CDR3 protein. Clone size, where shown, is once, few, many, or a class for clones that have expanded.

TRBV7-9 - CASSPEGFSEAFF
TRBV2 - CASSDFGGGPLHF
TRBV19 - CASSPGHLYNEQFF
TRBV5-5 - CASSLKLGLAGTGELFF
TRBV5-8 once CASSLSVRWGTGELFF
TRBV27 - CASSLSPRTRIYGYTF
TRBV5-1 - CASSQDRAYNEQFF
TRBV5-1 few CASSVVTGGTEAFF
TRBV23-1 once CASSQSTGGPAGETQYF
TRBV6-6 - CASSLQGGNTIYF
TRBV10-3 - CAISVTSGGRDEQFF
TRBV27 - CASRDSTLAKNIQYF
TRBV6-6 - CASIQSRTGSYEQYF
TRBV5-1 - CASTLSAHLDSRGMSGELFF
TRBV29-1 - CSVTADSNEKLFF
TRBV7-8 - CASSLTAGGPYEQYF
TRBV13 - CASSSPGLPYEQYF
TRBV11-3 - CASSLSAGNTEAFF
TRBV5-1 - CASSRDRDTDTQYF
TRBV5-4 - CASSLDVGEQFF
TRBV6-5 - CASSPQNRGHSGQYF
TRBV19 few CASSITGELFF
TRBV4-3 - CASSRIHAPATNEKLFF
TRBV6-1 - CASSEGLTIRSGANVLTF
TRBV9 - CASSVGGRAVEQFF
TRBV4-1 - CASSQGKTGELFF
TRBV5-4 - CASSSGTSGSIKTQYF
TRBV5-4 - CASSLDPRVQSSYNEQFF